These T cell receptor beta chains were read from a single sample in a study of cytomegalovirus exposure and HLA in healthy donors. Measured with immunoSEQ multiplex PCR; TCRdb has only the in-frame clones, and not every one. The sample yields about 140,000 clones, roughly four fifths seen once. Sequenced sample: PBMCs. The receptors derive from a woman aged 55-69 years in good health and CMV-seropositive. The CDR3 runs from the conserved cysteine through the conserved F or W. The D gene is left open where the match is weak. A clone size is listed for some rows: how often the clone was seen (once, few, many), or a class if it is expanded.

TRBV19	TRBD2	NA	TRBJ2-7	TGTGCCAGTAAGAGGGGTAGCGGGAGTCCCAACGAGCAGTACTTC	CASKRGSGSPNEQYF
TRBV5-1	NA	NA	TRBJ2-7	TGCGCCAGCAGCTTGGTAGCAGGGGGGCTCTACGAGCAGTACTTC	CASSLVAGGLYEQYF
TRBV5-4	TRBD1	NA	TRBJ2-3	TGTGCCAGCAGCCCGGCAGGGGGTCGGACAGATACGCAGTATTTT	CASSPAGGRTDTQYF
TRBV5-4	NA	NA	TRBJ1-2	TGTGCCAGCAGCTGGGGAGTCGATAAGGCTAACTATGGCTACACCTTC	CASSWGVDKANYGYTF
TRBV7-8	NA	NA	TRBJ2-7	TGTGCCAGCAGCTTAGGGGCAAATCTCTACTCCTACGAGCAGTACTTC	CASSLGANLYSYEQYF
TRBV6-5	TRBD1	NA	TRBJ2-1	TGTGCCAGCAGTTACGGACAGGGCCGAGTCAATGAGCAGTTCTTC	CASSYGQGRVNEQFF
TRBV10-2	TRBD2	NA	TRBJ2-1	TGCGCCAGCAGCTGGGAGCGGGACTACAATGAGCAGTTCTTC	CASSWERDYNEQFF
TRBV4-3	TRBD1	once	TRBJ1-2	TGCGCCAGCAGCCATGAAACCCGGACAGGGGGCTTTGGCTACACCTTC	CASSHETRTGGFGYTF
TRBV27	NA	NA	TRBJ2-7	TGTGCCAGCAGTTCCGGGACATCACCCGGCGAGCAGTACTTC	CASSSGTSPGEQYF
TRBV27	NA	once	TRBJ1-2	TGTGCCAGCAGTCTCCACTCAGGGGCCCCGGATGGCTACACCTTC	CASSLHSGAPDGYTF
TRBV7-6	TRBD1	NA	TRBJ2-1	TGTGCCAGCAGCCGACCGGGACAGTCGGACGCGGAGGAGCAGTTCTTC	CASSRPGQSDAEEQFF
TRBV11-3	NA	NA	TRBJ1-1	TGTGCCAGCAGCCTTGACATGAACACTGAAGCTTTCTTT	CASSLDMNTEAFF
TRBV7-6	TRBD2	NA	TRBJ2-7	TGTGCCAGCAGCGGAGGGACTAGCCCCGCCTACGAGCAGTACTTC	CASSGGTSPAYEQYF
TRBV11-2	TRBD2	NA	TRBJ2-1	TGTGCCAGCAGCCCACTCCCCTCTAGCGGAGCAGTCTACAATGAGCAGTTCTTC	CASSPLPSSGAVYNEQFF
TRBV5-6	NA	NA	TRBJ1-5	TGTGCCAGCAGCCGCCGGGAGTCGTATAGCAATCAGCCCCAGCATTTT	CASSRRESYSNQPQHF
TRBV2	TRBD1	once	TRBJ1-1	TGTGCCAGCAGGGACAGGGGAAAAGTATTCATGAACACTGAAGCTTTCTTT	CASRDRGKVFMNTEAFF
TRBV7-2	TRBD2	NA	TRBJ2-3	TGTGCCAGCAGCTTAGCCCCCCCATCTAGCGGGAGGACAGATACGCAGTATTTT	CASSLAPPSSGRTDTQYF
TRBV5-1	TRBD2	NA	TRBJ2-3	TGCGCCAGCAGTCTAGCGGGAGGGCCGGGAGATACGCAGTATTTT	CASSLAGGPGDTQYF
TRBV7-9	NA	once	TRBJ1-6	TGTGCCAGCAGCTTAAGTACGCCGGATAATTCACCCCTCCACTTT	CASSLSTPDNSPLHF
TRBV7-2	NA	NA	TRBJ2-3	TGTGCCAGCAGCTTAGGGGGCCCCACAGATACGCAGTATTTT	CASSLGGPTDTQYF
TRBV29-1	NA	NA	TRBJ1-2	TGCAGCGTCCCCCCTCGGGGGGTAACCCTTGGCTACACCTTC	CSVPPRGVTLGYTF
TRBV28	NA	NA	TRBJ2-7	TGTGCCAGCAGTGGACAGGACTACGATTCCTACGAGCAGTACTTC	CASSGQDYDSYEQYF
TRBV28	NA	NA	TRBJ2-7	TGTGCCAGCAGTTTAATTGATCCGGGGTCCCCCTACGAGCAGTACTTC	CASSLIDPGSPYEQYF
TRBV7-9	TRBD1	NA	TRBJ2-1	TGTGCCAGCAGCCCCCTGGGACAGGCCCCGGCGGATGAGCAGTTCTTC	CASSPLGQAPADEQFF
TRBV27	TRBD1	NA	TRBJ1-2	TGTGCCAGCAGTCCCAGGGGGCTTTTCTATGGCTACACCTTC	CASSPRGLFYGYTF
TRBV5-4	TRBD1	NA	TRBJ2-5	TGTGCCAGCCGCCGGGACAGGGAACAAGAGACCCAGTACTTC	CASRRDREQETQYF